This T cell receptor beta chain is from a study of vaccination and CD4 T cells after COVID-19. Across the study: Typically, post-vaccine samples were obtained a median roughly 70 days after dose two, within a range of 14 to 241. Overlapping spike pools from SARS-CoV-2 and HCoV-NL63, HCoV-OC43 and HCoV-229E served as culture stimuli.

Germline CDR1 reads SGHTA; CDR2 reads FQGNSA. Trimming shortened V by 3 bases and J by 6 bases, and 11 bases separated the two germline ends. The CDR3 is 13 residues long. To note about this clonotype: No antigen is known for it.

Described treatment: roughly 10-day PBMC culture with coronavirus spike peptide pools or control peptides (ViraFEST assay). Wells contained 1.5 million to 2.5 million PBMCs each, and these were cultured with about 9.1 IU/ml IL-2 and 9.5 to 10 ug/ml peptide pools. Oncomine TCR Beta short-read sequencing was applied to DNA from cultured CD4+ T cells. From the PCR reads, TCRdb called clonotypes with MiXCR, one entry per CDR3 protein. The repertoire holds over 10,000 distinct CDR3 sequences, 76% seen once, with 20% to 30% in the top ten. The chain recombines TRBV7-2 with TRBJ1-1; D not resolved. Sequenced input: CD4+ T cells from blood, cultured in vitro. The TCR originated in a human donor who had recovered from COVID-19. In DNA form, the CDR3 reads TGTGCCAGCAGCTTCCGAGGGAGGTCTGAAGCTTTCTTT. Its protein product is CASSFRGRSEAFF.